The 13 T cell receptor beta chains below all came from one sample that was sequenced in a study of lymphopenia after photon versus proton radiotherapy. Profiling relied on immunoSEQ multiplex PCR, and the TCRdb table lists in-frame clones only, not all of them. The sample lists about 160,000 clones, about 85% occurring once. The input for sequencing was peripheral blood, taken from a patient treated with photon-based radiotherapy. All receptors come from a man aged 45 to 65 with gastric cancer.

The chain couples TRBV29-1 to TRBJ1-4; 10 bases map to TRBD1. V was pared by 5 bases and J by 2 bases, with 11 bases of the junction left unmatched. Germline CDR1 and CDR2: SQVTM and ANQGSEA. This CDR3 is 17 amino acids long. CDR3 DNA sequence: TGCAGCGTTTCATTCCGGGACAGGGGAAAGACTAATGAAAAACTGTTTTTT. It yields the protein CSVSFRDRGKTNEKLFF.

V is TRBV7-7 and J is TRBJ2-2; no reliable D call. The CDR3 runs to 12 residues. From germline, CDR1 is SSHAT and CDR2 FNYEAQ (reference sequence). V was clipped by 2 bases and J by 3 bases, with 1 base between them. This CDR3 reads CASSLHTGELFF. The CDR3, as DNA: TGTGCCAGCAGCTTACACACCGGGGAGCTGTTTTTT.

V is TRBV7-9 and J is TRBJ2-3; a possible D gene is TRBD2 (5 bases). The CDR3 extends over 16 amino acids. V lost 2 bases and J 2 bases, leaving 14 bases between the germline ends. CDR1 and CDR2 (germline): SEHNR, FQNEAQ (reference sequence). CDR3 loop: CASSLILKRHTDTQYF. The CDR3 DNA is TGTGCCAGCAGCTTAATTCTCAAGCGGCACACAGATACGCAGTATTTT.

The J gene is TRBJ1-5, the V gene TRBV2; 7 bases map to TRBD1. V shed 6 bases and J 2 bases; nucleotides not matched to a gene: 7. CDR3 length: 15 residues. Germline V gives CDR1 SNHLY, CDR2 FYNNEI. The CDR3 loop reads CASRVDRVGNQPQHF. The CDR3 nucleotides are TGTGCCAGCAGGGTTGACAGGGTCGGCAATCAGCCCCAGCATTTT.

The rearrangement uses TRBV6-5 and TRBJ1-5, with a weak D call TRBD1 (5 bases). This CDR3 contains 11 residues. V lost 8 bases and J lost 4, with 6 bases in between. Germline CDR1 MNHEY, CDR2 SVGAGI. The CDR3, as DNA: TGTGCCAGCGGGGGTAATCAGCCCCAGCATTTT. This translates into CASGGNQPQHF.

J is TRBJ2-2 and V is TRBV19; 11 bases are a match to TRBD2. The CDR3 totals 14 residues. The ends lost 6 bases at V and 4 bases at J; junction bases unmatched: 1. CDR1 is LNHDA and CDR2 is SQIVND in the germline V gene (reference sequence). The CDR3 region is CASRTSGSTGELFF. The CDR3, as DNA: TGTGCCAGTAGAACTAGCGGGAGCACCGGGGAGCTGTTTTTT.

J is TRBJ2-7 and V is TRBV18; D remains ambiguous. Germline V CDR1 and CDR2: KGHSH, LQKENI. The CDR3 is made up of 14 amino acids. Trimming stripped 2 bases from V and 4 bases from J, with 12 bases between. CDR3 coding DNA: TGTGCCAGCTCACCAGGTATAGGCCCTTACGAGCAGTACTTC. It yields the protein CASSPGIGPYEQYF. Supplemented by reference TRBV18 and TRBJ2-7, the full variable domain reads NAGVMQNPRHLVRRRGQEARLRCSPMKGHSHVYWYRQLPEEGLKFMVYLQKENIIDESGMPKERFSAEFPKEGPSILRIQQVVRGDSAAYFCASSPGIGPYEQYFGPGTRLTVT.

With regard to this clone: Other DNA sequences from this sample encode an identical CDR3 as well. The chain uses TRBV18 and TRBJ1-5; 10 nucleotides match TRBD1. This CDR3 spans 14 amino acids. Germline V gene sequence: CDR1 KGHSH, CDR2 LQKENI. Trimming took 3 bases from V and 4 from J; bases not matched to a gene: 0. The chain's CDR3 is CASSPGQGNQPQHF. The CDR3 DNA reads as TGTGCCAGCTCACCGGGACAGGGGAATCAGCCCCAGCATTTT.

This chain uses TRBV19 with TRBJ2-5; 8 positions match TRBD1. Germline V gives CDR1 LNHDA, CDR2 SQIVND (reference sequence). The junction had 5 bases not matched to a gene; V was cut back by 1 base and J by 4 bases. CDR3 length: 15 residues. Here the CDR3 reads CASSIGTGFLETQYF. DNA of the CDR3: TGTGCCAGTAGTATAGGGACAGGGTTTTTAGAGACCCAGTACTTC.

This clone was found once. This chain connects TRBV7-8 to TRBJ2-2; 8 bases fit TRBD1. The CDR3 consists of 15 residues. Germline V gives CDR1 SGHVS, CDR2 FQNEAQ. V was pared by 6 bases and J by 3 bases, with 6 bases of the junction left unmatched. CDR3 sequence (DNA): TGTGCCAGCAGTCAAGGGACAGGAGACACCGGGGAGCTGTTTTTT. Protein: CASSQGTGDTGELFF.

The V gene is TRBV28, the J gene TRBJ2-1; 9 positions agree with TRBD1. The CDR3 length is 14 residues. Looked up from germline, CDR1 is MDHEN and CDR2 is SYDVKM. V lost 7 bases and J lost 4; bases outside the gene matches: 5. The CDR3 bases are TGTGCCAGCACCACAGGGGGCACGTACAATGAGCAGTTCTTC. Translating it yields CASTTGGTYNEQFF.

The chain carries TRBV27 and TRBJ2-1; TRBD2 might be the D (6 bases). Trimming took 3 bases from V and 4 from J, leaving 10 bases between them. The CDR3 has 14 amino acids. CDR1 is MNHEY and CDR2 is SMNVEV in the germline V gene (reference sequence). Written as DNA, the CDR3 is TGTGCCAGCAGTTTCCGGGACTCATACAATGAGCAGTTCTTC. Protein sequence: CASSFRDSYNEQFF.

This sequence joins TRBV21-1 and TRBJ2-1; the table's D gene call, TRBD2, was not cross checked with the DNA. TRBV21-1 is given as a pseudogene. The CDR3 spans 14 residues. Here the CDR3 DNA reads TGTGCCCCCCTCCGGAGCGGGAGCATCAATGAGCAGTTCTTC. This gives the protein CAPLRSGSINEQFF.